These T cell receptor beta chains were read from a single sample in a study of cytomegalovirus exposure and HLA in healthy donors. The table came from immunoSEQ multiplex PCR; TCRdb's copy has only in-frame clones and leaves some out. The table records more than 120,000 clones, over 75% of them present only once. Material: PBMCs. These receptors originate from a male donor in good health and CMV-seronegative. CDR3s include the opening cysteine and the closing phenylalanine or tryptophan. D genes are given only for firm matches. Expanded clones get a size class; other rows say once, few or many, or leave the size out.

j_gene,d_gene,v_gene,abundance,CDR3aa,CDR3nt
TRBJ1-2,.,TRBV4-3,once,CASSQVFSGDRGYTF,TGCGCCAGCAGCCAAGTATTCTCAGGGGATCGCGGCTACACCTTC
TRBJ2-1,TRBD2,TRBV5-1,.,CASSETSGPHNEQFF,TGCGCCAGCAGCGAGACTAGCGGGCCGCACAATGAGCAGTTCTTC
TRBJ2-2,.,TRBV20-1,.,CSALAYGELFF,TGCAGTGCTTTAGCGTACGGGGAGCTGTTTTTT
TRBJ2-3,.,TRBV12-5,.,CASVQGFTDTQYF,TGTGCTAGTGTCCAGGGATTCACAGATACGCAGTATTTT
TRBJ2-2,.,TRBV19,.,CASTSGLRAGELFF,TGTGCCAGTACCTCAGGACTCCGGGCCGGGGAGCTGTTTTTT
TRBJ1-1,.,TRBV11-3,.,CASSFQGNEAFF,TGTGCCAGCAGCTTTCAGGGGAATGAAGCTTTCTTT
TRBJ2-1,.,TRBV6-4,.,CASSDSGSENEQFF,TGTGCCAGCAGTGACTCGGGGAGTGAAAATGAGCAGTTCTTC
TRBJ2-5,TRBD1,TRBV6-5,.,CASNQGGAKTQYF,TGTGCCAGCAACCAAGGGGGCGCGAAGACCCAGTACTTC
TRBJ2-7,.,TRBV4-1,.,CASSLREDSDYEQYF,TGCGCCAGCAGCCTCAGGGAAGATTCCGACTACGAGCAGTACTTC
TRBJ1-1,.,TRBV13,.,CASSLGREAFF,TGTGCCAGCAGTTTAGGCAGAGAAGCTTTCTTT
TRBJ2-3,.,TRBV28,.,CASSQGITQYF,TGTGCCAGCAGTCAGGGAATAACGCAGTATTTT
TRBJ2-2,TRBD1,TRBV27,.,CASSWGQGSGELFF,TGTGCCAGCAGTTGGGGACAGGGCTCCGGGGAGCTGTTTTTT
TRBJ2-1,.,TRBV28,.,CASSSGGTSTNEQFF,TGTGCCAGCAGTTCAGGAGGAACGTCCACCAATGAGCAGTTCTTC
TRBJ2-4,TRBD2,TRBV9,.,CASSVGGGGIQYF,TGTGCCAGCAGCGTAGGGGGGGGAGGCATTCAGTACTTC
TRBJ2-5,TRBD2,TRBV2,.,CASSGAGEETQYF,TGTGCCAGCAGCGGAGCGGGGGAAGAGACCCAGTACTTC
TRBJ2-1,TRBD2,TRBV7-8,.,CASSDVGGRATVF,TGTGCCAGCAGCGACGTTGGCGGGAGGGCCACGGTCTTC
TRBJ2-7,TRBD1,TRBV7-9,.,CASSLPPSTGGSYEQYF,TGTGCCAGCAGCTTACCTCCCTCGACAGGGGGCAGCTACGAGCAGTACTTC
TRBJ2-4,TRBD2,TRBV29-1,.,CSVSGTSGNIQYF,TGCAGCGTTTCCGGGACTAGCGGAAACATTCAGTACTTC
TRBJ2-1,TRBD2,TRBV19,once,CASTSGSNEQFF,TGTGCTTCGACTAGCGGGAGTAATGAGCAGTTCTTC
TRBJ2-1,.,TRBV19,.,CASSPLPTSVNEQFF,TGTGCCAGTAGCCCGCTGCCGACTTCTGTCAATGAGCAGTTCTTC
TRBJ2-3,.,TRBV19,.,CASSTNSGRLDTQYF,TGTGCCAGTAGTACGAACAGTGGGAGGCTGGATACGCAGTATTTT
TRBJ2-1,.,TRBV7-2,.,CASSPFSVTSEQFF,TGTGCCAGCAGCCCCTTTTCAGTCACCTCTGAGCAGTTCTTC
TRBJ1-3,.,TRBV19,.,CASTPTGNTIYF,TGTGCCAGTACCCCAACTGGAAACACCATATATTTT
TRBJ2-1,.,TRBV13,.,CASSFVRSEQFF,TGTGCCAGCAGCTTTGTGCGGAGTGAGCAGTTCTTC
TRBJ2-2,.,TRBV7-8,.,CASSLFEFGNTGELFF,TGTGCCAGCAGCCTGTTTGAGTTTGGGAACACCGGGGAGCTGTTTTTT
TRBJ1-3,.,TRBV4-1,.,CASSPTDAGNTIYF,TGCGCCAGCAGCCCTACTGATGCTGGAAACACCATATATTTT
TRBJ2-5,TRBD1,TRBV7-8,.,CASSLGGQGIETQYF,TGTGCCAGCAGCCTCGGGGGACAGGGGATAGAGACCCAGTACTTC
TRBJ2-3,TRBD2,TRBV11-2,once,CASSLRRLGLGPDTQYF,TGTGCCAGCAGCTTAAGGCGCTTGGGACTAGGGCCAGATACGCAGTATTTT
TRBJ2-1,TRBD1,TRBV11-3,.,CASSFTGGGEQFF,TGTGCCAGCAGCTTCACAGGGGGCGGTGAGCAGTTCTTC
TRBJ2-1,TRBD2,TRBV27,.,CASNPRGLAGPPSSYNEQFF,TGTGCCAGCAATCCCCGGGGACTAGCGGGCCCTCCAAGCTCCTACAATGAGCAGTTCTTC
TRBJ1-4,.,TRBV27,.,CASSYKVATNEKLFF,TGTGCCAGCAGTTATAAAGTAGCAACTAATGAAAAACTGTTTTTT
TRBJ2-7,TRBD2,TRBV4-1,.,CASSHLAGPGYEQYF,TGCGCCAGCAGCCACCTAGCGGGGCCTGGCTACGAGCAGTACTTC
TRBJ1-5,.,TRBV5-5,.,CASSSRTDLSNQPQHF,TGTGCCAGCAGCTCTAGGACTGACCTTAGCAATCAGCCCCAGCATTTT
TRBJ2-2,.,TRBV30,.,CARSKGRSGELFF,TGTGCCAGATCCAAGGGGCGGTCCGGGGAGCTGTTTTTT
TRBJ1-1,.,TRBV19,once,CASKTGFPPEAFF,TGTGCCAGTAAAACAGGTTTCCCCCCGGAAGCTTTCTTT
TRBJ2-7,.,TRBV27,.,CASSYGQTSYEQYF,TGTGCCAGCAGTTACGGACAGACCTCCTACGAGCAGTACTTC
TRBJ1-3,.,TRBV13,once,CASSFSGNTIYF,TGTGCCAGCAGCTTTAGTGGAAACACCATATATTTT
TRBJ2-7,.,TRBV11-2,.,CASSLGGLEQYF,TGTGCCAGCAGCTTAGGTGGGCTCGAGCAGTACTTC
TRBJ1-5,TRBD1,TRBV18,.,CASSPPLNPDRLYSNQPQHF,TGTGCCAGCTCACCACCATTGAACCCGGACAGGCTTTATAGCAATCAGCCCCAGCATTTT
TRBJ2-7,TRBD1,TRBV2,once,CASKTGGYEQYF,TGTGCCAGCAAAACAGGGGGATACGAGCAGTACTTC
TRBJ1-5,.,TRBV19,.,CASSRFPGPQHF,TGTGCCAGTAGTCGGTTCCCGGGGCCCCAGCATTTT
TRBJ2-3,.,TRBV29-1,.,CSVVDSRTDTQYF,TGCAGCGTTGTGGACAGCCGCACAGATACGCAGTATTTT
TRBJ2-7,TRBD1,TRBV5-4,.,CASSLGPGTGIHEQYF,TGTGCCAGCAGCTTGGGCCCGGGGACAGGGATCCACGAGCAGTACTTC
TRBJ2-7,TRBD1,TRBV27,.,CASSFLGQGSEQYF,TGTGCCAGCAGTTTTTTGGGACAGGGATCCGAGCAGTACTTC
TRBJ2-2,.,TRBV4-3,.,CASSQELAGPYGELFF,TGCGCCAGCAGCCAAGAACTCGCGGGCCCCTACGGGGAGCTGTTTTTT
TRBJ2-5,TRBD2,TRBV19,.,CASSREGTSGQETQYF,TGTGCCAGTAGCAGAGAGGGGACTAGCGGGCAAGAGACCCAGTACTTC
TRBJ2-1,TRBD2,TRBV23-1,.,CASSQKYPGLAGIGYNEQFF,TGCGCCAGCAGTCAAAAATACCCGGGACTAGCGGGAATTGGCTACAATGAGCAGTTCTTC
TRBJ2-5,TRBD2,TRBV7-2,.,CASTPGLAGSGEQYF,TGTGCCAGCACCCCGGGGCTAGCGGGTTCGGGGGAGCAGTACTTC
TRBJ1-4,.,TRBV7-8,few,CASSPLLGSATNEKLFF,TGTGCCAGCAGCCCCCTCCTAGGTAGTGCAACTAATGAAAAACTGTTTTTT
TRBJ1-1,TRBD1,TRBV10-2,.,CASSDRQGPNTEAFF,TGCGCCAGCAGCGACCGACAGGGGCCGAACACTGAAGCTTTCTTT
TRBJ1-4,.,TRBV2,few,CASSAYPEKLFF,TGTGCCAGCAGCGCCTACCCTGAAAAACTGTTTTTT
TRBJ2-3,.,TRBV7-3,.,CASSLRASGTDTQYF,TGTGCCAGCAGCTTAAGGGCTAGCGGCACAGATACGCAGTATTTT
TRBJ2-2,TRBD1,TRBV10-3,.,CAISSTRGQGKGELFF,TGTGCCATCAGTTCGACGAGAGGACAGGGGAAAGGGGAGCTGTTTTTT
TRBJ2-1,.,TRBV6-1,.,CASSEFNGLYGYNEQFF,TGTGCCAGCAGTGAATTTAATGGGCTCTACGGCTACAATGAGCAGTTCTTC